This entry is about one TCR beta chain. The length of the CDR3 is 13 residues. CDR1 is SGHDN, CDR2 FVKESK, per germline. Trimming at V came to 6 bases and at J to 7 bases, leaving 8 bases not matched to a gene. The data originate from a study of blood T cell repertoires in COVID-19. Turning to the study itself: COVID-19 samples from acute and convalescent phases originated in the United States, Italy and Spain. In each case, the material was cDNA or gDNA derived from T cells, B-cell-depleted T cells, or PBMCs.

Original processing methods: It was from reference gene primer amplification that nucleated cell counts were estimated. Using immunoSEQ multiplex PCR, the repertoire was profiled, and TCRdb retains in-frame clones only, with some absent. That table is the source of V, J and clone size, and D and trimming were worked out from the DNA. The profile shows more than 85,000 clones, 70% to 80% of them singletons. The sample comprised peripheral blood. The receptor's source is a man in his fifties or sixties with active or convalescent COVID-19. The J gene is TRBJ2-7, the V gene TRBV14; 8 bases map to TRBD1. The CDR3 sequence: CASRRQGISEQYF. In DNA, the CDR3 is TGTGCCAGCAGACGACAGGGGATTTCAGAGCAGTACTTC.